Listed below are T cell receptor beta chains from one sample, sequenced in a study of T cell responses to AZD1222 COVID-19 vaccine. TCRdb's copy holds only in-frame clones and misses some; the assay was immunoSEQ multiplex PCR. The sample records 95,000 to 150,000 clones, 92% being singletons. The material sequenced was peripheral blood, taken 28 days after the second AZD1222 dose. These receptor sequences come from an adult who received the AZD1222 COVID-19 vaccine. Each CDR3 is given with its conserved first and last residue. D genes are given only for firm matches. Not every row has a clone size; where given, it reads once, few, many or a size class.

d_call: -
v_call: TRBV2
clone_size: -
j_call: TRBJ1-5
cdr3_aa: CASSYRVQPQHF
cdr3_nt: TGTGCCAGCAGTTACAGGGTTCAGCCCCAGCATTTT

d_call: -
v_call: TRBV5-6
clone_size: -
j_call: TRBJ1-4
cdr3_aa: CASSLEFSNHEKLFF
cdr3_nt: TGTGCCAGCAGCTTGGAGTTCAGTAATCATGAAAAACTGTTTTTT

d_call: -
v_call: TRBV10-1
clone_size: medium-sized
j_call: TRBJ2-7
cdr3_aa: CASRAGPTPSYEQYF
cdr3_nt: TGCGCCAGCAGAGCCGGACCCACACCGAGCTACGAGCAGTACTTC

d_call: TRBD1
v_call: TRBV5-4
clone_size: -
j_call: TRBJ1-4
cdr3_aa: CASSLPGQGAKLFF
cdr3_nt: TGTGCCAGCAGCCTACCCGGACAGGGGGCGAAACTGTTTTTT

d_call: TRBD1
v_call: TRBV28
clone_size: -
j_call: TRBJ1-5
cdr3_aa: CASSTGDARNQPQHF
cdr3_nt: TGTGCCAGCAGTACAGGGGATGCGAGGAATCAGCCCCAGCATTTT

d_call: TRBD2
v_call: TRBV7-9
clone_size: -
j_call: TRBJ2-2
cdr3_aa: CASSLPTSGPTAGGELFF
cdr3_nt: TGTGCCAGCAGCCTACCGACTAGCGGACCCACAGCAGGCGGGGAGCTGTTTTTT

d_call: -
v_call: TRBV7-9
clone_size: -
j_call: TRBJ1-1
cdr3_aa: CASSVLRPGLANTEAFF
cdr3_nt: TGTGCCAGCAGCGTATTACGTCCGGGACTGGCGAACACTGAAGCTTTCTTT

d_call: -
v_call: TRBV19
clone_size: -
j_call: TRBJ1-2
cdr3_aa: CATSGGQPVGGYTF
cdr3_nt: TGTGCCACTAGTGGAGGCCAGCCGGTCGGGGGCTACACCTTC

d_call: TRBD1
v_call: TRBV3-1/TRBV3-2
clone_size: -
j_call: TRBJ1-6
cdr3_aa: CASRKTGRNSPLHF
cdr3_nt: TGTGCCAGCAGGAAGACAGGGCGCAATTCACCCCTCCACTTT

d_call: -
v_call: TRBV7-6
clone_size: -
j_call: TRBJ2-4
cdr3_aa: CASSPQPLKSGEIAKNIQYF
cdr3_nt: TGTGCCAGCAGCCCACAACCCCTCAAATCTGGCGAGATAGCCAAAAACATTCAGTACTTC

d_call: -
v_call: TRBV4-1
clone_size: -
j_call: TRBJ2-7
cdr3_aa: CASSQEGAFRGSEQYF
cdr3_nt: TGCGCCAGCAGCCAAGAGGGAGCCTTTAGGGGATCCGAGCAGTACTTC

d_call: -
v_call: TRBV11-3
clone_size: -
j_call: TRBJ2-5
cdr3_aa: CASRPTPLGVEETQYF
cdr3_nt: TGTGCCAGCAGGCCCACACCGCTCGGGGTTGAAGAGACCCAGTACTTC

d_call: TRBD1
v_call: TRBV7-6
clone_size: -
j_call: TRBJ2-3
cdr3_aa: CASSLGGTGVYADTQYF
cdr3_nt: TGTGCCAGCAGCTTAGGGGGGACAGGGGTATATGCAGATACGCAGTATTTT

d_call: -
v_call: TRBV6-1
clone_size: -
j_call: TRBJ2-7
cdr3_aa: CASSEGRPGEAYEQYF
cdr3_nt: TGTGCCAGCAGTGAAGGTCGTCCGGGGGAAGCCTACGAGCAGTACTTC

d_call: TRBD1
v_call: TRBV5-1
clone_size: -
j_call: TRBJ1-1
cdr3_aa: CASSREGANTEAFF
cdr3_nt: TGCGCCAGCAGCCGAGAGGGGGCTAACACTGAAGCTTTCTTT

d_call: TRBD1
v_call: TRBV6-4
clone_size: -
j_call: TRBJ2-3
cdr3_aa: CASSKTGGYTDTQYF
cdr3_nt: TGTGCCAGCAGCAAGACAGGGGGGTATACGGATACGCAGTATTTT

d_call: TRBD1
v_call: TRBV11-2
clone_size: -
j_call: TRBJ2-3
cdr3_aa: CASSRPGQGLTDTQYF
cdr3_nt: TGTGCCAGCAGCCGACCGGGACAGGGCCTCACAGATACGCAGTATTTT

d_call: -
v_call: TRBV7-9
clone_size: once
j_call: TRBJ1-1
cdr3_aa: CASSPDLGTEAFF
cdr3_nt: TGTGCCAGCAGCCCGGACCTGGGGACTGAAGCTTTCTTT

d_call: -
v_call: TRBV5-1
clone_size: -
j_call: TRBJ2-3
cdr3_aa: CASSFATDSPATDTQYF
cdr3_nt: TGCGCCAGCAGCTTCGCCACGGACAGCCCAGCGACAGATACGCAGTATTTT

d_call: TRBD1
v_call: TRBV10-2
clone_size: -
j_call: TRBJ1-4
cdr3_aa: CASSRDRKNEKLFF
cdr3_nt: TGCGCCAGCAGTAGGGACAGAAAGAATGAAAAACTGTTTTTT

d_call: TRBD1
v_call: TRBV6-6
clone_size: -
j_call: TRBJ1-4
cdr3_aa: CASSRLGQGTGTNEKLFF
cdr3_nt: TGTGCCAGCAGTCGTCTCGGACAGGGGACGGGGACTAATGAAAAACTGTTTTTT

d_call: TRBD1
v_call: TRBV19
clone_size: -
j_call: TRBJ1-2
cdr3_aa: CASSTTGGNVVVRGYTF
cdr3_nt: TGTGCCAGTAGTACCACAGGGGGAAATGTAGTCGTGCGAGGCTACACCTTC

d_call: -
v_call: TRBV2
clone_size: -
j_call: TRBJ2-7
cdr3_aa: CASRNFRQDYEQYF
cdr3_nt: TGTGCCAGCCGGAACTTTAGACAGGACTACGAGCAGTACTTC

d_call: -
v_call: TRBV5-4
clone_size: -
j_call: TRBJ1-5
cdr3_aa: CASSWGGNQPQHF
cdr3_nt: TGTGCCAGCAGCTGGGGGGGAAACCAGCCCCAGCATTTT

d_call: TRBD1
v_call: TRBV5-4
clone_size: -
j_call: TRBJ1-3
cdr3_aa: CASSWDRVINTIYF
cdr3_nt: TGTGCCAGCAGCTGGGACAGGGTAATAAACACCATATATTTT

d_call: TRBD2
v_call: TRBV9
clone_size: once
j_call: TRBJ2-3
cdr3_aa: CASSVPPTAGASTDTQYF
cdr3_nt: TGTGCCAGCAGCGTCCCCCCGACAGCGGGGGCAAGCACAGATACGCAGTATTTT

d_call: -
v_call: TRBV27
clone_size: -
j_call: TRBJ2-3
cdr3_aa: CASSLRRGFSTDTQYF
cdr3_nt: TGTGCCAGCAGTTTACGTCGTGGGTTTAGCACAGATACGCAGTATTTT

d_call: -
v_call: TRBV4-1
clone_size: -
j_call: TRBJ2-1
cdr3_aa: CASSQVVRVSEQFF
cdr3_nt: TGCGCCAGCAGCCAAGTGGTCAGGGTATCTGAGCAGTTCTTC

d_call: -
v_call: TRBV3-1/TRBV3-2
clone_size: -
j_call: TRBJ1-1
cdr3_aa: CASSQIQGPEAFF
cdr3_nt: TGTGCCAGCAGCCAAATCCAGGGGCCTGAAGCTTTCTTT

d_call: -
v_call: TRBV7-2
clone_size: -
j_call: TRBJ1-1
cdr3_aa: CASSRDATEAFF
cdr3_nt: TGTGCCAGCAGCAGGGACGCCACTGAAGCTTTCTTT

d_call: -
v_call: TRBV10-3
clone_size: -
j_call: TRBJ2-7
cdr3_aa: CAISPESGEQYF
cdr3_nt: TGTGCCATCAGCCCCGAGAGCGGTGAGCAGTACTTC

d_call: -
v_call: TRBV2
clone_size: -
j_call: TRBJ2-7
cdr3_aa: CASSEARVSSEYEQYF
cdr3_nt: TGTGCCAGCAGTGAAGCGCGCGTCTCATCCGAATACGAGCAGTACTTC

d_call: -
v_call: TRBV5-4
clone_size: -
j_call: TRBJ1-4
cdr3_aa: CASSFGGGKLFF
cdr3_nt: TGTGCCAGCAGCTTCGGAGGCGGGAAACTGTTTTTT

d_call: TRBD2
v_call: TRBV5-8
clone_size: -
j_call: TRBJ2-5
cdr3_aa: CASSKGTSGGSQETQYF
cdr3_nt: TGTGCCAGCAGCAAAGGGACTAGCGGGGGATCCCAAGAGACCCAGTACTTC

d_call: TRBD2
v_call: TRBV5-1
clone_size: -
j_call: TRBJ2-1
cdr3_aa: CASSLLGGRAAYNEQFF
cdr3_nt: TGCGCCAGCAGCTTATTAGGCGGGAGGGCCGCCTACAATGAGCAGTTCTTC

d_call: TRBD1
v_call: TRBV4-2
clone_size: -
j_call: TRBJ1-2
cdr3_aa: CASSKNHRGRGYGYTF
cdr3_nt: TGTGCCAGCAGCAAGAACCACAGGGGGCGCGGCTATGGCTACACCTTC

d_call: TRBD2
v_call: TRBV4-1
clone_size: -
j_call: TRBJ2-5
cdr3_aa: CASSQDGGGQETQYF
cdr3_nt: TGCGCCAGCAGCCAAGACGGGGGAGGGCAAGAGACCCAGTACTTC

d_call: -
v_call: TRBV5-8
clone_size: -
j_call: TRBJ1-3
cdr3_aa: CASSLKGNSGNTIYF
cdr3_nt: TGTGCCAGCAGCTTGAAGGGAAACTCTGGAAACACCATATATTTT

d_call: -
v_call: TRBV24-1
clone_size: -
j_call: TRBJ1-2
cdr3_aa: CATSDGTLGYGYTF
cdr3_nt: TGTGCCACCAGTGACGGGACTCTCGGCTATGGCTACACCTTC

d_call: TRBD1
v_call: TRBV6-2/TRBV6-3
clone_size: -
j_call: TRBJ2-7
cdr3_aa: CASSYFFPTGQAIYEQYF
cdr3_nt: TGTGCCAGCAGTTACTTTTTCCCAACGGGACAGGCCATCTACGAGCAGTACTTC

d_call: -
v_call: TRBV7-9
clone_size: few
j_call: TRBJ2-5
cdr3_aa: CASSLAHLDQETQYF
cdr3_nt: TGTGCCAGCAGCTTAGCCCACCTAGACCAAGAGACCCAGTACTTC

d_call: TRBD2
v_call: TRBV20-1
clone_size: -
j_call: TRBJ2-1
cdr3_aa: CSASYIAGRSYNEQFF
cdr3_nt: TGCAGTGCTAGTTACATAGCGGGACGTTCCTACAATGAGCAGTTCTTC

d_call: -
v_call: TRBV5-4
clone_size: -
j_call: TRBJ2-1
cdr3_aa: CASSPGLTYNEQFF
cdr3_nt: TGTGCCAGCAGCCCGGGACTGACATACAATGAGCAGTTCTTC

d_call: -
v_call: TRBV29-1
clone_size: -
j_call: TRBJ2-7
cdr3_aa: CSVTTPTGQQYF
cdr3_nt: TGCAGCGTTACTACCCCGACGGGACAGCAGTACTTC

d_call: -
v_call: TRBV28
clone_size: once
j_call: TRBJ1-1
cdr3_aa: CASSWTLKTEAFF
cdr3_nt: TGTGCCAGCAGTTGGACCCTGAAGACTGAAGCTTTCTTT

d_call: -
v_call: TRBV16
clone_size: -
j_call: TRBJ1-5
cdr3_aa: CASSQSWASNQPQHF
cdr3_nt: TGTGCCAGCAGCCAATCGTGGGCTAGCAATCAGCCCCAGCATTTT

d_call: TRBD1
v_call: TRBV2
clone_size: once
j_call: TRBJ1-1
cdr3_aa: CASSGQGAYTEAFF
cdr3_nt: TGTGCCAGCAGTGGACAGGGGGCTTACACTGAAGCTTTCTTT

d_call: -
v_call: TRBV5-1
clone_size: -
j_call: TRBJ1-5
cdr3_aa: CASRPNGGPQHF
cdr3_nt: TGCGCCAGCAGACCTAACGGGGGGCCCCAGCATTTT

d_call: TRBD1
v_call: TRBV7-8
clone_size: -
j_call: TRBJ2-6
cdr3_aa: CASSFTGGVLSGANVLTF
cdr3_nt: TGTGCCAGCAGCTTTACAGGGGGCGTACTCTCTGGGGCCAACGTCCTGACTTTC

d_call: -
v_call: TRBV28
clone_size: -
j_call: TRBJ1-2
cdr3_aa: CASSQTGSGYTF
cdr3_nt: TGTGCCAGCAGTCAAACAGGGTCTGGCTACACCTTC

d_call: TRBD1
v_call: TRBV6-1
clone_size: -
j_call: TRBJ1-3
cdr3_aa: CASSDTGAISGNTIYF
cdr3_nt: TGTGCCAGCAGTGATACAGGGGCGATCTCTGGAAACACCATATATTTT

d_call: TRBD1
v_call: TRBV28
clone_size: -
j_call: TRBJ2-3
cdr3_aa: CASSSGQRNTDTQYF
cdr3_nt: TGTGCCAGCAGCTCGGGACAGCGAAACACAGATACGCAGTATTTT

d_call: -
v_call: TRBV5-1
clone_size: -
j_call: TRBJ1-1
cdr3_aa: CASSLEGQMNTEAFF
cdr3_nt: TGCGCCAGCAGCTTGGAAGGGCAGATGAACACTGAAGCTTTCTTT

d_call: -
v_call: TRBV21-1
clone_size: -
j_call: TRBJ1-2
cdr3_aa: CASSKGREVTYGYTF
cdr3_nt: TGTGCCAGCAGCAAAGGGCGGGAAGTGACCTATGGCTACACCTTC

d_call: -
v_call: TRBV6-5
clone_size: -
j_call: TRBJ1-1
cdr3_aa: CATRTEHTEAFF
cdr3_nt: TGTGCCACTAGGACGGAACACACTGAAGCTTTCTTT

d_call: TRBD2
v_call: TRBV24-1
clone_size: -
j_call: TRBJ2-1
cdr3_aa: CATTLAGNLNESSYNEQFF
cdr3_nt: TGTGCCACCACCCTAGCGGGCAACTTAAACGAAAGCTCCTACAATGAGCAGTTCTTC